The subject of this entry is one TCR beta chain. What it recognizes is unknown. CDR1 is SEHNR, CDR2 FQNEAQ, per germline (reference sequence). The CDR3 contains 17 residues. Trimming at V came to 11 bases and at J to 1 base, leaving 18 bases not matched to a gene. The record originates from a study of cytomegalovirus exposure and HLA in healthy donors. The wider study: Of approximately 400 genotyped donors, 65% to 85% clustered with self-reported Caucasian donors.

Points from the study as a whole: CMV serostatus stood as the only immune exposure information on hand. Analysis performed later found about 17,000 TCR beta sequences associated with HLA alleles at 0.05 false discovery rate.

It was with 60 Vbeta and 13 Jbeta primers that the PCR ran. Sequencing was performed with immunoSEQ multiplex PCR; in TCRdb, only in-frame clones are kept and a portion is missing. This table holds around 180,000 clones, about 84% found once. The sequencing sample was made of PBMCs. The chain joins TRBV7-9 to TRBJ1-1, with 8 bases identical to TRBD1. The TCR comes from a young man in good health and CMV-seronegative. As DNA, the CDR3 is TGTGCCGTGAGCGGGAGGGGACGGGGACAGGAGAACACTGAAGCTTTCTTT. This translates into CAVSGRGRGQENTEAFF.